This entry concerns a single T cell receptor beta chain. Its antigen is still unknown. This sample was included in a study of OX40 agonist ivuxolimab in advanced cancers. Looked up from germline, CDR1 is MRHNA and CDR2 is SNTAGT. Trimming stripped 5 bases from V and 6 bases from J, with 8 bases between. This CDR3 contains 12 residues. Clones were sequenced by immunoSEQ multiplex PCR, and TCRdb holds only the in-frame ones, with some missing. The data contain about 36,000 clones, around two thirds of them singletons. Study findings and constraints: The study found that CD8+ T cells averaged more expanded clones than CD4+.

Here the sequenced sample was CD4+ or CD8+ T cells sorted from blood, taken in a trial of the OX40 agonist ivuxolimab. The chain combines TRBV6-4 with TRBJ1-5; D call uncertain. This sequence was found in an adult with an advanced solid tumor such as melanoma, head and neck, liver or kidney cancer. The CDR3 DNA reads TGTGCCAGCAGTTACCCGGGTCAGCCCCAGCATTTT. Its protein is CASSYPGQPQHF.